Sequencing of this T cell receptor beta chain was carried out in a study of CD8+ T cells in alopecia areata. Study information: Oral tofacitinib (5 to 10 mg twice daily) was administered to treated patients.

V was trimmed by 4 bases and J by 5 bases, leaving 11 bases between them. The CDR3 extends over 12 amino acids. Germline V CDR1 and CDR2: GTSNPN, SVGIG (reference sequence). This clone was detected only a few times. Its specificity is not known. Treatment described: oral pan-JAK inhibitor, 5-10 mg twice daily. Following RNA extraction, reverse transcription yielded cDNA that acted as the sequencing template. Sequenced by immunoSEQ multiplex PCR; TCRdb stores in-frame clones only, minus some. The sample holds about 260,000 clones, around 64% seen once. The study's findings and limits: Administration of tofacitinib significantly diminished scalp clonality and expanded CD8+ clones within the top 100. Because of a solitary nonresponder, the connection of baseline CD8+ expansion to response stays uncertain.

Sequenced here: CD4+ T cells sorted from blood, sampled at week 52, from a patient treated with tofacitinib. The receptor was derived from a human donor with alopecia areata. This chain uses TRBV30 with TRBJ2-5; the D gene is possibly TRBD2 (6 bases). CDR3 DNA sequence: TGTGCCTGGAATCCAGGGAGGGAGACCCAGTACTTC. This codes for CAWNPGRETQYF.